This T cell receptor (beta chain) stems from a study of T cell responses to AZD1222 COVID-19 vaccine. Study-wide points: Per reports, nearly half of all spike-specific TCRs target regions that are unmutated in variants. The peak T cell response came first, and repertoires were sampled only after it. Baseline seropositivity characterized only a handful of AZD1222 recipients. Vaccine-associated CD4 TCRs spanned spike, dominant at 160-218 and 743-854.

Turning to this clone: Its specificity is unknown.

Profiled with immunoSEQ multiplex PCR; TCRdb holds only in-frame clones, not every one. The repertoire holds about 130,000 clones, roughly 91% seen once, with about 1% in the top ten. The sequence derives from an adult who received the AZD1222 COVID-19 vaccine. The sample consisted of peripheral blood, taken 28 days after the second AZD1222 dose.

Written as DNA, the CDR3 is TGTGCCAGCAGTACCTGGGCAGACAATGAGCAGTTCTTC. It specifies CASSTWADNEQFF. This chain connects TRBV6-5 to TRBJ2-1, with D hard to call. Germline-derived CDR1 and CDR2 are MNHEY and SVGAGI. The V end lost 5 bases, the J end lost 5 bases, and 10 bases lay between the germline ends. This CDR3 comprises 13 residues.